This is a list of T cell receptor beta chains from one sample in a study of T cells in placental villitis. Data came from immunoSEQ multiplex PCR; TCRdb stores just in-frame clones and leaves some out. Found here are about 3,200 clones, approximately 68% of them singletons; the top ten hold roughly a sixth. Sequences were obtained from placental tissue containing maternal and fetal cells. Receptors originate from a human patient with infectious villitis; the placental T cells may come from both mother and fetus. Each CDR3 is given with its conserved first and last residue. D genes are given only for firm matches. Expanded clones get a size class; other rows say once, few or many, or leave the size out.

D gene,clone size,V gene,J gene,CDR3 protein,CDR3 DNA
-,-,TRBV19,TRBJ1-1,CASRTGRAGVDTEAFF,TGTGCCAGTAGGACGGGCAGGGCGGGGGTCGACACTGAAGCTTTCTTT
TRBD1,-,TRBV11-2,TRBJ1-1,CASSRQGFTEAFF,TGTGCCAGCAGCCGACAGGGCTTCACTGAAGCTTTCTTT
TRBD2,-,TRBV19,TRBJ2-5,CASSIRSGRGETQYF,TGTGCCAGTAGTATAAGGAGCGGGAGAGGAGAGACCCAGTACTTC
-,-,TRBV6-4,TRBJ2-1,CASSDRLAEEQFF,TGTGCCAGCAGTGACCGCCTAGCCGAAGAGCAGTTCTTC
-,-,TRBV6-2/TRBV6-3,TRBJ2-7,CASSKDSSYEQYF,TGTGCCAGCAGTAAGGACAGCTCCTACGAGCAGTACTTC
-,-,TRBV19,TRBJ1-1,CASSIVGHITEAFF,TGTGCCAGTAGTATAGTGGGACATATCACTGAAGCTTTCTTT
-,-,TRBV3-1/TRBV3-2,TRBJ2-2,CASSWPPRGTGELFF,TGTGCCAGCAGCTGGCCGCCGAGGGGAACCGGGGAGCTGTTTTTT
-,few,TRBV2,TRBJ2-5,CASSGGGSVKTQYF,TGTGCCAGCAGCGGAGGGGGGTCGGTGAAGACCCAGTACTTC
-,large,TRBV6-5,TRBJ1-6,CASSSGFDSPLHF,TGTGCCAGCAGTTCGGGTTTCGATTCACCCCTCCACTTT
-,few,TRBV24-1,TRBJ2-1,CATSDFGPNEQFF,TGTGCCACCAGTGATTTTGGACCCAATGAGCAGTTCTTC
TRBD1,few,TRBV12-5,TRBJ1-2,CASGSMPGQGNYGYTF,TGTGCTAGTGGTTCTATGCCGGGACAGGGGAACTATGGCTACACCTTC
-,-,TRBV27,TRBJ1-5,CASSLFPYSNQPQHF,TGTGCCAGCAGTTTATTTCCTTATAGCAATCAGCCCCAGCATTTT
TRBD1,few,TRBV5-6,TRBJ1-1,CASRSPQGKNTEAFF,TGTGCCAGCAGGTCTCCACAGGGGAAGAACACTGAAGCTTTCTTT
TRBD1,-,TRBV7-8,TRBJ1-1,CASSREPGGDTEAFF,TGTGCCAGCAGCCGAGAGCCAGGGGGCGACACTGAAGCTTTCTTT
-,-,TRBV12-3/TRBV12-4,TRBJ1-1,CASTRKGGTEAFF,TGTGCCAGCACGAGAAAAGGGGGGACTGAAGCTTTCTTT
TRBD1,once,TRBV6-8,TRBJ1-2,CASSYSLGQPDGYTF,TGTGCCAGCAGTTACTCGTTGGGACAGCCGGATGGCTACACCTTC
-,-,TRBV5-1,TRBJ2-5,CASSSTPWTGGETQYF,TGCGCCAGCAGCTCAACCCCCTGGACAGGAGGGGAGACCCAGTACTTC
-,-,TRBV14,TRBJ2-5,CASSQVLGTGLRTQYF,TGTGCCAGCAGCCAAGTATTAGGGACTGGCCTTCGGACCCAGTACTTC